This TCR beta chain originates from a study of cytomegalovirus exposure and HLA in healthy donors. Study conclusions and caveats: Later work associated roughly 17,000 TCR beta sequences with HLA alleles at 0.05 false discovery rate. In an earlier analysis, most TCR beta V segments were productive about 87% or about 30% of the time. HLA restriction was apparent for most CMV-associated TCR beta chains in a later analysis.

J gave up 4 bases and V 6 bases, and 5 bases lay outside the gene matches. The V gene's germline CDR1 is MNHEY and CDR2 SMNVEV (reference sequence). The length of the CDR3 is 13 residues. This clone was counted a few times. The antigen is not known. The PCR ran on 60 Vbeta and 13 Jbeta primers. TCRdb keeps only in-frame clones here, not all; method: immunoSEQ multiplex PCR. The table lists around 140,000 clones, less than 85% of them singletons. The sequenced sample consisted of PBMCs. The chain is built from TRBV27 and TRBJ1-1; 7 bases map to TRBD1. The sequence was obtained from a man aged 35-49 years in good health and CMV-seronegative. The CDR3 loop is CASSVDRATEAFF. CDR3 DNA: TGTGCCAGCAGCGTAGACAGGGCCACTGAAGCTTTCTTT.